These T cell receptor beta chains were read from a single sample in a study of OX40 agonist ivuxolimab in advanced cancers. Some clones are missing from TCRdb's copy, which holds only in-frame ones; the method was immunoSEQ multiplex PCR. The sample gives some 20,000 clones, roughly 83% of which show up once; roughly 36% is in the top ten. The source was CD4+ or CD8+ T cells sorted from blood, collected in a trial of the OX40 agonist ivuxolimab. These receptors were taken from an adult with an advanced solid tumor such as melanoma, head and neck, liver or kidney cancer. The CDR3 runs from the conserved cysteine through the conserved F or W. The D gene is left open where the match is weak. Rows may omit the clone size; those that give it use once, few, many or a size class.

clone size: .; J gene: TRBJ2-3; D gene: .; V gene: TRBV9; CDR3 protein: CASSTGGRPRGVATQYF; CDR3 DNA: TGTGCCAGCAGCACTGGGGGGCGCCCTAGGGGCGTAGCTACGCAGTATTTT
clone size: .; J gene: TRBJ2-3; D gene: TRBD2; V gene: TRBV6-6; CDR3 protein: CASRPRTSLTDTQYF; CDR3 DNA: TGTGCCAGCAGGCCAAGGACTAGCCTCACAGATACGCAGTATTTT
clone size: few; J gene: TRBJ2-7; D gene: TRBD2; V gene: TRBV4-3; CDR3 protein: CASSQGPAGFYEQYF; CDR3 DNA: TGCGCCAGCAGCCAAGGGCCAGCGGGGTTCTACGAGCAGTACTTC
clone size: .; J gene: TRBJ2-7; D gene: .; V gene: TRBV5-8; CDR3 protein: CASERGDYEQYF; CDR3 DNA: TGTGCCAGCGAACGGGGCGACTACGAGCAGTACTTC
clone size: .; J gene: TRBJ2-7; D gene: TRBD2; V gene: TRBV27; CDR3 protein: CASSLLTSGGADEQYF; CDR3 DNA: TGTGCCAGCAGTTTATTGACTAGCGGGGGGGCGGACGAGCAGTACTTC
clone size: .; J gene: TRBJ1-1; D gene: .; V gene: TRBV5-6; CDR3 protein: CASSLGRREAFF; CDR3 DNA: TGTGCCAGCAGCTTGGGTCGCAGGGAAGCTTTCTTT
clone size: .; J gene: TRBJ1-1; D gene: .; V gene: TRBV19; CDR3 protein: CASSRGEGVTEAFF; CDR3 DNA: TGTGCCAGTAGTAGGGGGGAGGGAGTCACTGAAGCTTTCTTT
clone size: .; J gene: TRBJ1-4; D gene: .; V gene: TRBV27; CDR3 protein: CASSLDREKLFF; CDR3 DNA: TGTGCCAGCAGTTTGGATCGGGAAAAACTGTTTTTT
clone size: .; J gene: TRBJ2-6; D gene: .; V gene: TRBV27; CDR3 protein: CASSLFRANVLTF; CDR3 DNA: TGTGCCAGCAGTCTCTTTAGGGCCAACGTCCTGACTTTC
clone size: once; J gene: TRBJ1-2; D gene: TRBD1; V gene: TRBV6-5; CDR3 protein: CAISEGDRIYGYTF; CDR3 DNA: TGTGCCATCAGTGAGGGGGACAGGATCTATGGCTACACCTTC
clone size: .; J gene: TRBJ2-5; D gene: .; V gene: TRBV2; CDR3 protein: CASSEPGVETQYF; CDR3 DNA: TGTGCCAGCAGTGAACCGGGGGTGGAGACCCAGTACTTC
clone size: .; J gene: TRBJ1-2; D gene: .; V gene: TRBV7-8; CDR3 protein: CASSQGPTGSRHGYTF; CDR3 DNA: TGTGCCAGCAGCCAAGGGCCTACAGGGAGCAGGCATGGCTACACCTTC
clone size: .; J gene: TRBJ2-3; D gene: .; V gene: TRBV11-1; CDR3 protein: CASSFQGERDTQYF; CDR3 DNA: TGTGCCAGCAGCTTCCAGGGAGAGAGAGATACGCAGTATTTT
clone size: once; J gene: TRBJ2-1; D gene: .; V gene: TRBV7-8; CDR3 protein: CASSYEVRNEQFF; CDR3 DNA: TGTGCCAGCAGCTACGAGGTGAGGAATGAGCAGTTCTTC
clone size: .; J gene: TRBJ1-2; D gene: .; V gene: TRBV7-6; CDR3 protein: CASSLDLRGHYGYTF; CDR3 DNA: TGTGCCAGCAGCTTAGACCTCCGGGGGCACTATGGCTACACCTTC
clone size: .; J gene: TRBJ2-3; D gene: .; V gene: TRBV6-1; CDR3 protein: CASSEERRGSTDTQYF; CDR3 DNA: TGTGCCAGCAGTGAAGAGAGGCGGGGTAGCACAGATACGCAGTATTTT
clone size: .; J gene: TRBJ2-1; D gene: TRBD2; V gene: TRBV7-3; CDR3 protein: CASSPNGGGDEQFF; CDR3 DNA: TGTGCCAGCAGCCCCAACGGGGGAGGGGATGAGCAGTTCTTC
clone size: .; J gene: TRBJ1-1; D gene: .; V gene: TRBV7-9; CDR3 protein: CASSLYRAEWTEAFF; CDR3 DNA: TGTGCCAGCAGCTTATACAGGGCGGAGTGGACTGAAGCTTTCTTT
clone size: .; J gene: TRBJ2-7; D gene: .; V gene: TRBV19; CDR3 protein: CASSIQGSYEQYF; CDR3 DNA: TGTGCCAGTAGTATCCAGGGATCCTACGAGCAGTACTTC
clone size: .; J gene: TRBJ2-2; D gene: TRBD1; V gene: TRBV19; CDR3 protein: CASSIGQGAGELFF; CDR3 DNA: TGTGCCAGTAGTATCGGACAGGGGGCCGGGGAGCTGTTTTTT
clone size: .; J gene: TRBJ1-5; D gene: .; V gene: TRBV23-1; CDR3 protein: CASSQQQGGKRNQPQHF; CDR3 DNA: TGCGCCAGCAGTCAGCAACAGGGCGGTAAACGCAATCAGCCCCAGCATTTT
clone size: .; J gene: TRBJ2-1; D gene: TRBD2; V gene: TRBV15; CDR3 protein: CATSRLAGDSYNEQFF; CDR3 DNA: TGTGCCACCAGCAGACTAGCGGGGGACTCCTACAATGAGCAGTTCTTC
clone size: .; J gene: TRBJ2-5; D gene: .; V gene: TRBV7-9; CDR3 protein: CASSFQGRRETQYF; CDR3 DNA: TGTGCCAGCAGCTTCCAGGGGAGGAGAGAGACCCAGTACTTC
clone size: .; J gene: TRBJ1-1; D gene: .; V gene: TRBV7-9; CDR3 protein: CASSRGLPGGAFF; CDR3 DNA: TGTGCCAGCAGCCGTGGACTCCCCGGGGGCGCTTTCTTT
clone size: .; J gene: TRBJ2-7; D gene: TRBD2; V gene: TRBV11-1; CDR3 protein: CASSRTSGGYYEQYF; CDR3 DNA: TGTGCCAGCAGCCGGACTAGCGGGGGCTACTACGAGCAGTACTTC
clone size: .; J gene: TRBJ2-5; D gene: TRBD2; V gene: TRBV7-9; CDR3 protein: CASSPQREIETQYF; CDR3 DNA: TGTGCCAGCAGCCCCCAGCGGGAGATTGAGACCCAGTACTTC
clone size: .; J gene: TRBJ2-7; D gene: TRBD1; V gene: TRBV6-6; CDR3 protein: CASSPHRGLYEQYF; CDR3 DNA: TGTGCCAGCAGTCCCCACAGGGGGCTGTACGAGCAGTACTTC
clone size: .; J gene: TRBJ2-3; D gene: .; V gene: TRBV10-1; CDR3 protein: CASSESTTDTQYF; CDR3 DNA: TGCGCCAGCAGTGAGTCGACCACAGATACGCAGTATTTT